This T cell receptor (beta chain) is from a study of shared clonotypes between healthy human individuals (TCRdb year 2020). For the wider study: The cohort included three men and a couple of women between 18 and 49 years of age. For each donor, CD4 naive and CD4 memory were each run on three plates, CD8 naive on two plates, and CD8 memory on one plate. To estimate repertoire size and how much clonotype sharing occurs between individuals, the study deeply sequenced the blood TCR repertoires of five healthy adults. To increase sequencing depth and limit assay-specific biases, TCR repertoire library preparation and sequencing were carried out by different laboratories using diverse techniques. Each donor's leukapheresis produced roughly between roughly 0.85 and 10 billion PBMCs. What the research found in general, with its limitations: Higher generation probabilities were observed for clonotypes shared by all four sorted-subset donors than for non-shared clonotypes. Sampling was restricted to blood, and TCR repertoires in tissues likely differ from the TCR repertoires found in blood. Naive subsets generally had larger estimated clonotype richness than memory subsets did. The genetic and exposure-history diversity represented was limited by the small number of donors. Rarefaction of sorted-subset datasets indicated incomplete sequencing despite the large sequencing depth. About 5% of naive CD4, more than 3% of naive CD8, 2.3% of memory CD4, and more than 0.35% of memory CD8 clonotypes were shared across several donors. Pairwise subsampling indicated that sequencing depth was expected to affect the degree of clonotype sharing among donors.

Trimming removed 5 bases from V and 0 bases from J; the gene matches leave 5 bases unexplained. The CDR3 sequence holds 15 residues, the cysteine and phenylalanine included. Only the CDR3 DNA stays, 45 bases, in frame from base 1. The CDR1 and CDR2 encoded by the germline V gene are MDHEN and SYDVKM. This clone has a handful of counts. Its antigen remains unidentified. One base away there is no much larger clone; base qualities are not given. This same CDR3 is encoded by further DNA sequences in the sample. The donors were healthy, HIV-negative adults with no recently reported acute infections or vaccinations. All donors were Caucasian adults living in Nashville, Tennessee, USA. CD4+ T cells were enriched through magnetic negative selection, after which naive cells were positively selected on CD45RA and the remaining negative fraction served as the memory subset. Blood was obtained by leukapheresis, after which PBMCs were separated by Ficoll-Histopaque density gradient centrifugation and cryopreserved in liquid nitrogen vapor phase. Purity and quantity of every magnetically sorted T cell population were checked by analytical flow cytometry. Genomic DNA was isolated from each sorted fraction and quantified by UV absorbance on a Nanodrop 2000c.

Using the deep immunoSEQ assay, multiplex PCR amplified TCR CDR3 regions from genomic DNA. For each cell subset, the extracted genomic DNA was distributed evenly across all wells of several immunoSEQ 96-well plates, and each plate served as one replicate. Each replicate PCR for sorted subsets received about 0.2 ug genomic DNA, equal to about 30,000 T cell genomes. Purified libraries were measured with a Qubit 3.0 fluorometer, size-checked on a Bioanalyzer 2100, and measured again with the KAPA Library Quantification kit. Each immunoSEQ 96-well plate was sequenced on its own single-read 150-cycle Illumina NextSeq 550 flow cell. The paper's processing steps were these. The immunoSEQ output contained only junctional sequences without quality scores, so filtering could not match that applied to full-length reads. Sequences were annotated with PyIR, a Python wrapper for IgBLAST v1.9, and V/J genes and CDR3 were assigned using IMGT germline references. Reads were filtered out if the reads had weak V/J assignments (E-value above 1e-6), no CDR3, stop codons, out-of-frame junctions, or ambiguous translated residues. V3J clonotypes were defined as sequences sharing the same inferred V gene, J gene, and CDR3 amino acid sequence. Percentage overlap between repertoires was computed as shared unique clonotypes divided by the size of the smaller repertoire. RTK rarefaction, the Chao1 estimator, and Recon v2.1 estimates of unobserved clonotypes were used to assess repertoire richness. Generation probabilities were computed with OLGA for all TCRbeta clonotypes obtained by the gDNA method from a handful of donors. TCRdb carries this immuneACCESS record with in-frame sequences only. Its versions omit some clonotypes, under half of them owing to an unresolved V gene in the studies checked, with the rest unexplained. The V and J calls and clone size were taken over from that table, and D and trimming were inferred from the DNA. The sample table records about 1.1 million clones; 75% to 85% of these occur just once. Jointly, the top ten make up under 0.6% of the sample.

This sequence originates from a man aged 18 to 29 in good health. Some clones in this sample may be carry-over from other donors' samples. Sequenced input: memory CD4+ T cells from PBMCs. The cell subset or site label, as the study defines it: CD45RA-negative fraction. The rearrangement joined TRBV28 to TRBJ2-5; a stretch of 8 junction bases matches TRBD1. The CDR3 corresponds to CASSPGTGNQETQYF. The DNA is as follows: TGTGCCAGCAGTCCCGGGACAGGAAACCAAGAGACCCAGTACTTC.